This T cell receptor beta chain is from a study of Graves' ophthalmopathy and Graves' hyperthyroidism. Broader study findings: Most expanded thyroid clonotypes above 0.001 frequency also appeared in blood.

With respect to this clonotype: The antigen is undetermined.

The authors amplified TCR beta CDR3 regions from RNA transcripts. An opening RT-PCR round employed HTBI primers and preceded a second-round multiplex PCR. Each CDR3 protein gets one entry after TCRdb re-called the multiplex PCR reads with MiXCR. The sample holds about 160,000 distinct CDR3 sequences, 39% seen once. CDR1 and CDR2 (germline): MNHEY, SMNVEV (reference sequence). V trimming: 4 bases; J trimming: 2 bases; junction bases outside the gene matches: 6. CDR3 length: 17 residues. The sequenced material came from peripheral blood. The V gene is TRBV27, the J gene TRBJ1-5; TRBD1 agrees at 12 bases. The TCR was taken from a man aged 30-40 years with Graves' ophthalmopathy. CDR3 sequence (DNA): TGTGCCAGCAGTTCTTACGGGACAGGGGGCGGCAATCAGCCCCAGCATTTT. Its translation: CASSSYGTGGGNQPQHF.